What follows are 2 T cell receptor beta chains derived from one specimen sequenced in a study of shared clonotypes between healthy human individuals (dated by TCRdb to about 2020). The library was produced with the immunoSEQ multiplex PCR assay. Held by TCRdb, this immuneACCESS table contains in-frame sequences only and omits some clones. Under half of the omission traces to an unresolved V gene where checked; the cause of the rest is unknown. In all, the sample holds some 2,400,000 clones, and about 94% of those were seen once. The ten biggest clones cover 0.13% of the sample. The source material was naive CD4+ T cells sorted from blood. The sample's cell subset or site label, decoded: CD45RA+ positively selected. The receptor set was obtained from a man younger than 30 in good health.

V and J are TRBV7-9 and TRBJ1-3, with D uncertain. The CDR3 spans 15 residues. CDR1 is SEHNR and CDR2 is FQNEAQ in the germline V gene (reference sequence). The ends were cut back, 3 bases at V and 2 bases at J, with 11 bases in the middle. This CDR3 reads CASSLFQATGNTIYF. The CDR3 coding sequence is TGTGCCAGCAGCTTGTTTCAGGCTACTGGAAACACCATATATTTT.

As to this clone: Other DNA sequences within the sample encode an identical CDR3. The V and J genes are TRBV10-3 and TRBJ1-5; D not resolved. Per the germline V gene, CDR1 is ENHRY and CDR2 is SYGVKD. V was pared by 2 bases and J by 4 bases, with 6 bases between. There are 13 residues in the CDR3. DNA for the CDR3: TGTGCCATCAGTGAGGACGGGAATCAGCCCCAGCATTTT. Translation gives CAISEDGNQPQHF.